This T cell receptor beta chain was obtained from a study of T-cell reconstitution after alpha-beta-depleted transplantation in children. The TCRbeta library incorporated unique molecular identifiers. Using its own MiXCR run on the PCR reads, TCRdb lists one record per CDR3 protein. The sample has 640,000 or so distinct CDR3 sequences, roughly 17% seen once. This clonotype was seen more than once but under ten times. The receptor was derived from a human donor who donated a stem cell graft to a child with acute myeloid leukemia. The sequences come from PBMCs from the stem cell graft donor, collected from the stem cell graft.

This CDR3 is CASSVVPAGGDNEQFF. The DNA for the CDR3 is TGTGCCAGCAGCGTAGTTCCAGCGGGGGGTGACAATGAGCAGTTCTTC. The chain is built from TRBV9 and TRBJ2-1; 9 bases are shared with TRBD2. Germline V CDR1 and CDR2: SGDLS, YYNGEE. With 0 bases clipped from V and 5 bases from J, the junction kept 6 bases outside the gene matches. The CDR3 consists of 16 residues. Looking up the rest from reference TRBV9 and TRBJ2-1 gives the full variable domain: DSGVTQTPKHLITATGQRVTLRCSPRSGDLSVYWYQQSLDQGLQFLIQYYNGEERAKGNILERFSAQQFPDLHSELNLSSLELGDSALYFCASSVVPAGGDNEQFFGPGTRLTVL.